Each of the 23 T cell receptor beta chains below was sequenced from the same sample in a study of shared clonotypes between healthy human individuals (TCRdb year 2020). Library construction relied on the immunoSEQ multiplex PCR assay. As stored in TCRdb, this immuneACCESS dataset retains in-frame rearrangements with V and J assigned. A fraction of the clones does not appear; measured against another copy, unresolved V genes explain less than half of the discrepancy, and the remainder lacks a known reason. The sample table shows over 2 million clones, and 95% are seen once. Roughly 0.13% of the sample belongs to the ten largest clones. Material for sequencing was naive CD4+ T cells sorted from blood. In light of the paper, this sample's cell subset or site label describes: CD45RA+ positively selected. The source of these receptors is a man aged 18 to 30 in good health.

J is TRBJ2-4 and V is TRBV7-2; TRBD1 might be the D (6 bases). Trimming removed 1 base from V and 0 bases from J, with 7 bases in between. The germline CDR1 and CDR2 sequences are SGHTA and FQGNSA. The CDR3 is 15 amino acids. The CDR3 DNA sequence: TGTGCCAGCAGCTTAGGACAGGTAGCCAAAAACATTCAGTACTTC. This sequence encodes CASSLGQVAKNIQYF.

A word on this clone: The identical CDR3 is also encoded by other nucleotide sequences in the sample. The chain uses TRBV2 and TRBJ1-6; D might be TRBD1 (6 bases). The CDR3 totals 15 residues. Germline lookup yields CDR1 SNHLY and CDR2 FYNNEI. Trimming stripped 4 bases from V and 3 bases from J, with 10 bases between. CDR3 nucleotide sequence: TGTGCCAGCAGTGTCGAGGGGGACTATAATTCACCCCTCCACTTT. Residues: CASSVEGDYNSPLHF.

This chain links TRBV5-1 with TRBJ2-5; 10 bases match TRBD1. Germline CDR1 reads SGHRS; CDR2 reads YFSETQ. The V and J ends lost 0 bases and 4 bases, in that order; junction bases with no gene match: 12. The CDR3 sequence is 18 residues long. DNA of the CDR3: TGCGCCAGCAGCTTGGCCATCGACAGGGGGCGAATTGCAGAGACCCAGTACTTC. Translated, it gives CASSLAIDRGRIAETQYF.

This chain connects TRBV7-9 to TRBJ1-1; 9 bases align to TRBD1. The CDR3 is 18 amino acids. Trimming took 1 base from V and 6 from J; bases not matched to a gene: 15. Germline CDR1 is SEHNR and CDR2 is FQNEAQ (reference sequence). In DNA, the CDR3 is TGTGCCAGCAGCTTAGAGGGATCGCCGGACAGGGGATGGGCTGAAGCTTTCTTT. It translates to CASSLEGSPDRGWAEAFF.

As regards this clone: Other DNA sequences within the sample encode an identical CDR3. This chain connects TRBV30 to TRBJ2-1, with 10 bases that match TRBD1. CDR3 size: 15 residues. V trimming: 0 bases; J trimming: 3 bases; junction bases outside the gene matches: 2. Germline V gives CDR1 GTSNPN, CDR2 SVGIG (reference sequence). The CDR3 is CAWSVRTGGYNEQFF. CDR3 nucleotides: TGTGCCTGGAGTGTGCGGACAGGGGGCTACAATGAGCAGTTCTTC.

This chain joins TRBV29-1 and TRBJ1-4; maybe TRBD1 (6 bases). The CDR3 extends over 13 amino acids. V was shortened by 6 bases and J by 5 bases, with 13 bases between the two germline ends. Germline values: CDR1 SQVTM, CDR2 ANQGSEA. The chain's CDR3 is CSVTGHSNEKLFF. The CDR3 nucleotides read TGCAGCGTCACGGGACACTCAAATGAAAAACTGTTTTTT.

The chain employs TRBV10-3 and TRBJ2-7; unclear D gene. The CDR3 has 15 residues. Trimming shortened V by 3 bases and J by 0 bases, and 12 bases separated the two germline ends. The germline V gene has CDR1 ENHRY and CDR2 SYGVKD. CDR3 residues: CAISEMGGSSYEQYF. Written as DNA, the CDR3 is TGTGCCATCAGTGAAATGGGCGGCAGCTCCTACGAGCAGTACTTC.

V usage is TRBV7-6 and J usage is TRBJ2-7; possible D gene TRBD1, 6 bases. V shed 1 base and J shed 2 bases, with 12 bases lying between them. The CDR3 covers 15 residues. Germline CDR1 SGHVS, CDR2 FNYEAQ. CDR3 in amino acids: CASSLVTGSTYEQYF. The CDR3 DNA follows: TGTGCCAGCAGCTTAGTTACAGGGTCGACCTACGAGCAGTACTTC.

The V call is TRBV18, the J call TRBJ2-7; TRBD2 aligns across 7 bases. The CDR3 spans 14 residues. The germline V gene encodes CDR1 KGHSH and CDR2 LQKENI. J lost 3 bases, V lost 2 bases, and 4 bases had no gene match. This chain's CDR3 is CASSPAGVLYEQYF. CDR3 nucleotide sequence: TGTGCCAGCTCACCAGCGGGGGTGCTCTACGAGCAGTACTTC.

The chain is built from TRBV5-6 and TRBJ2-7; the D gene is possibly TRBD1 (6 bases). The V gene lost 4 bases and the J gene lost 2 bases, with 13 bases spanning the gap. The CDR3 is 14 residues long. CDR1 SGHDT and CDR2 YYEEEE come from the germline V gene. CDR3 residues: CASSTKGETYEQYF. CDR3 nucleotide sequence: TGTGCCAGCAGCACGAAGGGGGAAACCTACGAGCAGTACTTC.

The chain uses TRBV5-6 and TRBJ2-1; 7 bases are shared with TRBD2. This CDR3 has 16 amino acids. CDR1 and CDR2 from the germline V gene are SGHDT and YYEEEE. V trimming: 4 bases; J trimming: 1 base; junction bases outside the gene matches: 8. The CDR3 DNA reads as TGTGCCAGCAGCGCGCTAGCGGCTAATTCCTACAATGAGCAGTTCTTC. Its protein is CASSALAANSYNEQFF.

The chain uses TRBV5-6 and TRBJ2-7; 7 bases match TRBD1. Trimming cost V 4 bases and J 0 bases; bases outside gene matches: 10. The CDR3 totals 16 residues. Germline V lookup: CDR1 SGHDT, CDR2 YYEEEE. This chain's CDR3 is CASSPTGQSSSYEQYF. The CDR3 bases are TGTGCCAGCAGCCCGACGGGACAGTCGAGCTCCTACGAGCAGTACTTC. Together with reference TRBV5-6 and TRBJ2-7, the CDR3 gives the full variable domain: DAGVTQSPTHLIKTRGQQVTLRCSPKSGHDTVSWYQQALGQGPQFIFQYYEEEERQRGNFPDRFSGHQFPNYSSELNVNALLLGDSALYLCASSPTGQSSSYEQYFGPGTRLTVT.

This chain uses TRBV18 with TRBJ2-3; D is uncertain. Germline CDR1 KGHSH, CDR2 LQKENI. V was trimmed by 3 bases and J by 5 bases, leaving 9 bases between them. The CDR3 runs to 13 residues. CDR3 DNA: TGTGCCAGCTCACCCGATTTAGGAGATACGCAGTATTTT. This encodes CASSPDLGDTQYF.

This chain uses TRBV28 with TRBJ2-1, with D maybe TRBD2 (7 bases). V was shortened by 11 bases and J by 10 bases, with 21 bases between the two germline ends. The CDR3 totals 13 residues. Germline V gives CDR1 MDHEN, CDR2 SYDVKM. The DNA for the CDR3 is TGTGCCTACAGCAGGGGAGGCGGGAGCGAGCAGTTCTTC. Protein product: CAYSRGGGSEQFF.

This chain joins TRBV10-3 and TRBJ2-2; the D gene is possibly TRBD1 (6 bases). The CDR3 length is 17 residues. Germline CDR1 reads ENHRY; CDR2 reads SYGVKD. Trimming pared 4 bases from V and 0 bases from J, leaving 15 bases between. CDR3 amino acids: CAISVYARTANTGELFF. CDR3 coding DNA: TGTGCCATCAGTGTCTATGCGAGGACAGCGAACACCGGGGAGCTGTTTTTT.

Regarding this clone: A read error may explain this, as a much larger clone is one base away. Other nucleotide sequences in the sample specify the same CDR3. V and J are TRBV2 and TRBJ2-7; no clear D. The germline CDR1 and CDR2 sequences are SNHLY and FYNNEI. V shed 0 bases and J shed 4 bases, with 1 base lying between them. The CDR3 has 11 amino acids. The CDR3 sequence: CASSEAYEQYF. In DNA, the CDR3 is TGTGCCAGCAGTGAAGCATACGAGCAGTACTTC.

The gene calls are TRBV4-3 and TRBJ1-5; no clear D gene. Germline V gene sequence: CDR1 LGHNA, CDR2 YSLEER. V lost 2 bases and J lost 0, with 8 bases in between. The CDR3 loop spans 15 amino acids. The CDR3 spells CASSQSDRSNQPQHF. The CDR3 nucleotides are TGCGCCAGCAGCCAATCGGACCGTAGCAATCAGCCCCAGCATTTT.

The chain couples TRBV6-1 to TRBJ1-6; TRBD1 agrees at 9 bases. This CDR3 is built from 15 residues. Germline lookup yields CDR1 MNHNS and CDR2 SASEGT. V gave up 1 base and J gave up 8 bases; unmatched junction bases: 3. In DNA form, the CDR3 reads TGTGCCAGCAGTGAAGTGGGGACAGGGTATTCACCCCTCCACTTT. It specifies CASSEVGTGYSPLHF.

This clone was seen just once. This sequence joins TRBV6-6 and TRBJ2-3; 8 nucleotides agree with TRBD2. Trimming removed 7 bases from V and 4 bases from J; junction bases left unmatched: 13. CDR1 and CDR2 (germline): MNHNY, SVGAGI (reference sequence). CDR3 length: 16 residues. DNA for the CDR3: TGTGCCAGCAAGGAAGGGAACGGGGGGGCTGCAGATACGCAGTATTTT. Its protein product is CASKEGNGGAADTQYF.

This chain connects TRBV25-1 to TRBJ2-2; weak D call: TRBD1 (5 bases). The CDR3 is 13 amino acids. V was cut by 5 bases and J by 4 bases, with 8 bases left in between. Germline CDR1 and CDR2: MGHDK and SYGVNS. The CDR3 DNA follows: TGTGCCAGCAGTAAGCAGGGCACCGGGGAGCTGTTTTTT. Its translation: CASSKQGTGELFF. Full variable domain (remainder filled in from reference TRBV25-1 and TRBJ2-2): EADIYQTPRYLVIGTGKKITLECSQTMGHDKMYWYQQDPGMELHLIHYSYGVNSTEKGDLSSESTVSRIRTEHFPLTLESARPSHTSQYLCASSKQGTGELFFGEGSRLTVL.

J is TRBJ1-3 and V is TRBV5-1, with 11 bases lining up with TRBD1. Trimming removed 5 bases from V and 4 bases from J; junction bases left unmatched: 17. From germline, CDR1 is SGHRS and CDR2 YFSETQ. The CDR3 covers 19 residues. The CDR3 sequence: CASRPTIGQGALWGNTIYF. The CDR3 DNA reads as TGCGCCAGCAGACCAACGATAGGACAGGGGGCACTATGGGGAAACACCATATATTTT.

V and J are TRBV2 and TRBJ1-5, with 7 bases matching TRBD1. The CDR3 is made up of 15 amino acids. Germline V lookup: CDR1 SNHLY, CDR2 FYNNEI. Trimming at V came to 4 bases and at J to 0 bases, leaving 3 bases not matched to a gene. The CDR3 bases are TGTGCCAGCAGTGGACAGGGCATTAGCAATCAGCCCCAGCATTTT. Residues: CASSGQGISNQPQHF. Variable domain in full (rest from reference TRBV2 and TRBJ1-5): EPEVTQTPSHQVTQMGQEVILRCVPISNHLYFYWYRQILGQKVEFLVSFYNNEISEKSEIFDDQFSVERPDGSNFTLKIRSTKLEDSAMYFCASSGQGISNQPQHFGDGTRLSIL.

The gene calls are TRBV7-2 and TRBJ1-1, with a weak D call TRBD1 (5 bases). Per the germline V gene, CDR1 is SGHTA and CDR2 is FQGNSA. V was pared by 5 bases and J by 5 bases, with 18 bases between. The CDR3 loop spans 15 amino acids. The CDR3 nucleotides read TGTGCCAGCAGCCTATCAACGCTGGGGGGAACTGAAGCTTTCTTT. Residues: CASSLSTLGGTEAFF.